This TCR beta chain was found in a study of blood T cell repertoires in COVID-19. In the study overall: Nucleic acid was either cDNA or gDNA, and it came from T cells, B-cell-depleted T cells, or PBMCs.

Original methodology: Reference gene primer amplification in the assay estimated nucleated cell counts. Here immunoSEQ multiplex PCR was the method, and the copy in TCRdb shows in-frame clones only, minus some. Clonal size and the V and J genes are those of that table, whereas D and trimming came from the DNA. The sample holds under 75,000 clones, around 90% seen once. Trimming cost V 0 bases and J 6 bases, with 14 bases left between them. Looked up from germline, CDR1 is KGHDR and CDR2 is SFDVKD. The CDR3 is 15 amino acids. Input material: peripheral blood. V usage is TRBV24-1 and J usage is TRBJ2-7; unclear D gene. This sequence was found in a man in his 60s with active COVID-19. The CDR3 protein is CATSDLQAVGCEQYF. CDR3 sequence (DNA): TGTGCCACCAGTGATTTGCAAGCAGTCGGGTGCGAGCAGTACTTC.